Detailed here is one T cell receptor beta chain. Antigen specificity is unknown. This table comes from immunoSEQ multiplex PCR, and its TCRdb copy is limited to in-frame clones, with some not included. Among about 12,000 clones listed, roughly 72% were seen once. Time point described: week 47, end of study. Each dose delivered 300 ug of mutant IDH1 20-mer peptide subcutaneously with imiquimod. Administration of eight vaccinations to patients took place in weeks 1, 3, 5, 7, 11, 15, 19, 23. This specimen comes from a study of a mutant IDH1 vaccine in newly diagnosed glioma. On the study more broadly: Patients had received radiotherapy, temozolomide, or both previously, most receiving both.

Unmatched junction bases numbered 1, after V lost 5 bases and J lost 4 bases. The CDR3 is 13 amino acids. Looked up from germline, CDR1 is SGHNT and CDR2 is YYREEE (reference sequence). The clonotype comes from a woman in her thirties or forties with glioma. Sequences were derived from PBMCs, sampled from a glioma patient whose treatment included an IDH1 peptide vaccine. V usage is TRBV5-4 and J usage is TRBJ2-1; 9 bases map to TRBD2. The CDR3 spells CASRREGYNEQFF. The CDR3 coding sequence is TGTGCCAGCAGGCGGGAGGGTTACAATGAGCAGTTCTTC.